A selection of T cell receptor beta chains follows, all from one sample in a study of blood T cell repertoires in COVID-19. Data came from immunoSEQ multiplex PCR; TCRdb stores just in-frame clones and leaves some out. The data hold a few hundred thousand clones, with 80% observed a single time. Material for sequencing was peripheral blood. Source of these receptors: a woman in her 70s with acute or convalescent COVID-19. The CDR3 runs from the conserved cysteine through the conserved F or W. The order of the fields is CDR3 DNA, CDR3 protein, D gene, V gene, CDR3 length, clone size, J gene. D genes are given only for firm matches. Not every row has a clone size; where given, it reads once, few, many or a size class.

cdr3_nt: TGCGCCAGCAGCTTGAGTTCCCAGGATGGGACGCAGTATTTT; cdr3_aa: CASSLSSQDGTQYF; d_call: NA; v_call: TRBV5-1; cdr3_length: 14; clone_size: NA; j_call: TRBJ2-3
cdr3_nt: TGTGCCAGCAGCCCCCCCATTCCCACTGACAGACTCCTCTACGAGCAGTACTTC; cdr3_aa: CASSPPIPTDRLLYEQYF; d_call: NA; v_call: TRBV7-4; cdr3_length: 18; clone_size: NA; j_call: TRBJ2-7
cdr3_nt: TGCGCCAGCAGCCCGGGACTAGCGGGGGGCTGGGATACGCAGTATTTT; cdr3_aa: CASSPGLAGGWDTQYF; d_call: TRBD2; v_call: TRBV5-1; cdr3_length: 16; clone_size: NA; j_call: TRBJ2-3
cdr3_nt: TGTGCCAGCAGTACCGGTCGGATTCAGTACTTC; cdr3_aa: CASSTGRIQYF; d_call: NA; v_call: TRBV12-3/TRBV12-4; cdr3_length: 11; clone_size: NA; j_call: TRBJ2-4
cdr3_nt: TGCGCCAGCAGCTTGAATCCCGATAATTCACCCCTCCACTTT; cdr3_aa: CASSLNPDNSPLHF; d_call: NA; v_call: TRBV5-1; cdr3_length: 14; clone_size: few; j_call: TRBJ1-6
cdr3_nt: TGTGCCAGCAGTCGTGGACAGGGGAACACTGAAGCTTTCTTT; cdr3_aa: CASSRGQGNTEAFF; d_call: TRBD1; v_call: TRBV27; cdr3_length: 14; clone_size: NA; j_call: TRBJ1-1
cdr3_nt: TGTGCCAGCAGCTTGAATCGGGGTCGCGGTCAGCCCCAGCATTTT; cdr3_aa: CASSLNRGRGQPQHF; d_call: NA; v_call: TRBV5-6; cdr3_length: 15; clone_size: few; j_call: TRBJ1-5
cdr3_nt: TGTGCCAGCAGTTATTCTGACAGGGACAACGAGCAGTACTTC; cdr3_aa: CASSYSDRDNEQYF; d_call: TRBD1; v_call: TRBV6-2/TRBV6-3; cdr3_length: 14; clone_size: NA; j_call: TRBJ2-7
cdr3_nt: TGTGCCAGCAGCCATAGGGAGCGGGCAGGCACAGATACGCAGTATTTT; cdr3_aa: CASSHRERAGTDTQYF; d_call: NA; v_call: TRBV13; cdr3_length: 16; clone_size: NA; j_call: TRBJ2-3
cdr3_nt: TGTGCCACCACCCCCCGGGAGCGCAGGGACATTCAGTACTTC; cdr3_aa: CATTPRERRDIQYF; d_call: NA; v_call: TRBV15; cdr3_length: 14; clone_size: NA; j_call: TRBJ2-4
cdr3_nt: TGTGCCAGCAGCCGGACTAGTCTTGACATTCAGTACTTC; cdr3_aa: CASSRTSLDIQYF; d_call: TRBD2; v_call: TRBV7-8; cdr3_length: 13; clone_size: NA; j_call: TRBJ2-4
cdr3_nt: TGTGCCAGCAGTGAGGACAGGGGAGCCAAAAACATTCAGTACTTC; cdr3_aa: CASSEDRGAKNIQYF; d_call: TRBD1; v_call: TRBV25-1; cdr3_length: 15; clone_size: NA; j_call: TRBJ2-4
cdr3_nt: TGTGCCAGCAGTAGGGACAGATCGGCCGAGCAGTACTTC; cdr3_aa: CASSRDRSAEQYF; d_call: TRBD1; v_call: TRBV2; cdr3_length: 13; clone_size: once; j_call: TRBJ2-7
cdr3_nt: TGTGCCAGCAGCCTTGGACAGGGGGAGGGTATAGCCAAAAACATTCAGTACTTC; cdr3_aa: CASSLGQGEGIAKNIQYF; d_call: TRBD1; v_call: TRBV7-6; cdr3_length: 18; clone_size: NA; j_call: TRBJ2-4
cdr3_nt: TGCGCCAGCAGCTTGGTGGGACAGGGGTATCAAGAGACCCAGTACTTC; cdr3_aa: CASSLVGQGYQETQYF; d_call: TRBD1; v_call: TRBV5-1; cdr3_length: 16; clone_size: NA; j_call: TRBJ2-5
cdr3_nt: TGTGCCAGCAGCTTGGACCCCCAAGCGGGGACGCAGTATTTT; cdr3_aa: CASSLDPQAGTQYF; d_call: TRBD2; v_call: TRBV5-4; cdr3_length: 14; clone_size: NA; j_call: TRBJ2-3
cdr3_nt: TGTGCCAGCAGCTTCGCGGGGGCCAACACCGGGGAGCTGTTTTTT; cdr3_aa: CASSFAGANTGELFF; d_call: NA; v_call: TRBV7-2; cdr3_length: 15; clone_size: few; j_call: TRBJ2-2
cdr3_nt: TGTGCCAGTAGTAAACCACCCTCCTCTTACAGGACCGCGAATGAAAAACTGTTTTTT; cdr3_aa: CASSKPPSSYRTANEKLFF; d_call: NA; v_call: TRBV19; cdr3_length: 19; clone_size: NA; j_call: TRBJ1-4
cdr3_nt: TGTGCCAGTAGTTTCGCGGCTTCCTACGAGCAGTACTTC; cdr3_aa: CASSFAASYEQYF; d_call: NA; v_call: TRBV19; cdr3_length: 13; clone_size: NA; j_call: TRBJ2-7
cdr3_nt: TGTGCCAGCAGTTCCACAGGGGGCACTGAAGCTTTCTTT; cdr3_aa: CASSSTGGTEAFF; d_call: TRBD1; v_call: TRBV6-6; cdr3_length: 13; clone_size: NA; j_call: TRBJ1-1
cdr3_nt: TGTGCCAGCAGTGCGAACAGCCTACAAGAGACCCAGTACTTC; cdr3_aa: CASSANSLQETQYF; d_call: NA; v_call: TRBV2; cdr3_length: 14; clone_size: NA; j_call: TRBJ2-5
cdr3_nt: TGTGCCACCAGTGCCGGGACAGGGGTCTCTGGGGCCAACGTCCTGACTTTC; cdr3_aa: CATSAGTGVSGANVLTF; d_call: TRBD1; v_call: TRBV24-1; cdr3_length: 17; clone_size: NA; j_call: TRBJ2-6
cdr3_nt: TGTGCCAGCAGTTTATCCCACTACGAGCAGTACTTC; cdr3_aa: CASSLSHYEQYF; d_call: NA; v_call: TRBV28; cdr3_length: 12; clone_size: once; j_call: TRBJ2-7
cdr3_nt: TGTGCCAGCAGTTCCGGGGGGGGAGGGGCAGATACGCAGTATTTT; cdr3_aa: CASSSGGGGADTQYF; d_call: TRBD2; v_call: TRBV6-5; cdr3_length: 15; clone_size: NA; j_call: TRBJ2-3
cdr3_nt: TGCGCCAGCAGCAGGGACAGGGGAAATAGTAACACTGAAGCTTTCTTT; cdr3_aa: CASSRDRGNSNTEAFF; d_call: TRBD1; v_call: TRBV5-1; cdr3_length: 16; clone_size: NA; j_call: TRBJ1-1
cdr3_nt: TGTGCCAGCAGTGTTTCAGCGCATGGGCCCCAGCATTTT; cdr3_aa: CASSVSAHGPQHF; d_call: NA; v_call: TRBV25-1; cdr3_length: 13; clone_size: NA; j_call: TRBJ1-5
cdr3_nt: TGTGCCAGCAGCCCCCAGGGGGCCCTCTACGAGCAGTACTTC; cdr3_aa: CASSPQGALYEQYF; d_call: TRBD1; v_call: TRBV7-9; cdr3_length: 14; clone_size: NA; j_call: TRBJ2-7
cdr3_nt: TGTGCCAGCAGCTTGGCCGGAGCGGGGGGGCCAAATACGCAGTATTTT; cdr3_aa: CASSLAGAGGPNTQYF; d_call: TRBD2; v_call: TRBV5-5; cdr3_length: 16; clone_size: NA; j_call: TRBJ2-3
cdr3_nt: TGTGCCAGTTTCGGGGGGCGCGGTGGCTACACCTTC; cdr3_aa: CASFGGRGGYTF; d_call: NA; v_call: TRBV6-5; cdr3_length: 12; clone_size: NA; j_call: TRBJ1-2
cdr3_nt: TGTGCCAGCAGCCCCGGGACTGGAGAGACCCAGTACTTC; cdr3_aa: CASSPGTGETQYF; d_call: NA; v_call: TRBV5-4; cdr3_length: 13; clone_size: NA; j_call: TRBJ2-5
cdr3_nt: TGCGCCAGCAGTCCGGGGCGACTAGCCCCGGTCCGGGATACGCAGTATTTT; cdr3_aa: CASSPGRLAPVRDTQYF; d_call: TRBD2; v_call: TRBV4-1; cdr3_length: 17; clone_size: NA; j_call: TRBJ2-3
cdr3_nt: TGTGCCAGCTCACCCCCGGGGGACCAAGAGACCCAGTACTTC; cdr3_aa: CASSPPGDQETQYF; d_call: NA; v_call: TRBV18; cdr3_length: 14; clone_size: NA; j_call: TRBJ2-5
cdr3_nt: TGCAGCGTTTCTGTGGGAAACACCATATATTTT; cdr3_aa: CSVSVGNTIYF; d_call: NA; v_call: TRBV29-1; cdr3_length: 11; clone_size: NA; j_call: TRBJ1-3
cdr3_nt: TGTGCCAGCAGCTTGGCCGGGGGACAGGGGAGCGGCTACACCTTC; cdr3_aa: CASSLAGGQGSGYTF; d_call: TRBD1; v_call: TRBV5-4; cdr3_length: 15; clone_size: NA; j_call: TRBJ1-2
cdr3_nt: TGCGCCAGCAGCCAAGCCCCTAGCGGGACGCAGTATTTT; cdr3_aa: CASSQAPSGTQYF; d_call: TRBD2; v_call: TRBV4-3; cdr3_length: 13; clone_size: NA; j_call: TRBJ2-3
cdr3_nt: TGTGCCTGGAACGGCTACAGGGGGGGGATGCTCAGTGGCTACACCTTC; cdr3_aa: CAWNGYRGGMLSGYTF; d_call: TRBD1; v_call: TRBV30; cdr3_length: 16; clone_size: NA; j_call: TRBJ1-2
cdr3_nt: TGTGCCTGGAGTGCGTCGAGGAATCAGCCCCAGCATTTT; cdr3_aa: CAWSASRNQPQHF; d_call: NA; v_call: TRBV30; cdr3_length: 13; clone_size: NA; j_call: TRBJ1-5
cdr3_nt: TGTGCCAGCAGCTCGGGAGGCTCCTACAATGAGCAGTTCTTC; cdr3_aa: CASSSGGSYNEQFF; d_call: TRBD2; v_call: TRBV5-4; cdr3_length: 14; clone_size: NA; j_call: TRBJ2-1
cdr3_nt: TGTGCCAGCCGTACACAGGGTATAAGGACTGAAGCTTTCTTT; cdr3_aa: CASRTQGIRTEAFF; d_call: NA; v_call: TRBV6-5; cdr3_length: 14; clone_size: NA; j_call: TRBJ1-1
cdr3_nt: TGCAGTGCAGTACAGGGAAACGAGCAGTACTTC; cdr3_aa: CSAVQGNEQYF; d_call: NA; v_call: TRBV20-1; cdr3_length: 11; clone_size: NA; j_call: TRBJ2-7
cdr3_nt: TGCGCCAGCGGCTCGGACAGTTCGAACACTGAAGCTTTCTTT; cdr3_aa: CASGSDSSNTEAFF; d_call: NA; v_call: TRBV23-1; cdr3_length: 14; clone_size: NA; j_call: TRBJ1-1
cdr3_nt: TGTGCCAGCAGGGAACAGGGGACGAGCTCCTACAATGAGCAGTTCTTC; cdr3_aa: CASREQGTSSYNEQFF; d_call: TRBD1; v_call: TRBV6-1; cdr3_length: 16; clone_size: NA; j_call: TRBJ2-1
cdr3_nt: TGTGCCAGCAGCCGTGGACTAGCGGGGGGTGGAACAGATACGCAGTATTTT; cdr3_aa: CASSRGLAGGGTDTQYF; d_call: TRBD2; v_call: TRBV7-3; cdr3_length: 17; clone_size: few; j_call: TRBJ2-3
cdr3_nt: TGTGCCAGCAGCTTGTGGCAGGGATACAATGAGCAGTTCTTC; cdr3_aa: CASSLWQGYNEQFF; d_call: NA; v_call: TRBV5-8; cdr3_length: 14; clone_size: NA; j_call: TRBJ2-1
cdr3_nt: TGTGCCAGCAGTTCCGCGAGCGGGGGGGCAAATGAGCAGTTCTTC; cdr3_aa: CASSSASGGANEQFF; d_call: TRBD2; v_call: TRBV28; cdr3_length: 15; clone_size: NA; j_call: TRBJ2-1
cdr3_nt: TGTGCCAGCAGTCCCTTTAGCAATCAGCCCCAGCATTTT; cdr3_aa: CASSPFSNQPQHF; d_call: NA; v_call: TRBV6-2/TRBV6-3; cdr3_length: 13; clone_size: NA; j_call: TRBJ1-5
cdr3_nt: TGCGCCAGCAGCTTGGAGGGACAGGGGCTCTACGAGCAGTACTTC; cdr3_aa: CASSLEGQGLYEQYF; d_call: TRBD1; v_call: TRBV5-1; cdr3_length: 15; clone_size: NA; j_call: TRBJ2-7
cdr3_nt: TGTGCCAGCAGCCAACTAGGTCTTATAAGGGAGCAGTTCTTC; cdr3_aa: CASSQLGLIREQFF; d_call: NA; v_call: TRBV3-1/TRBV3-2; cdr3_length: 14; clone_size: once; j_call: TRBJ2-1
cdr3_nt: TGTGCCAGCAGCACGAAAGGGGGCGGATCTAATGAAAAACTGTTTTTT; cdr3_aa: CASSTKGGGSNEKLFF; d_call: TRBD1; v_call: TRBV7-9; cdr3_length: 16; clone_size: NA; j_call: TRBJ1-4
cdr3_nt: TGCAGCGTTGAGGCAGGTATGAACACTGAAGCTTTCTTT; cdr3_aa: CSVEAGMNTEAFF; d_call: NA; v_call: TRBV29-1; cdr3_length: 13; clone_size: once; j_call: TRBJ1-1
cdr3_nt: TGTGCCAGTAGTGGGCTCCAAGAGACCCAGTACTTC; cdr3_aa: CASSGLQETQYF; d_call: NA; v_call: TRBV19; cdr3_length: 12; clone_size: NA; j_call: TRBJ2-5
cdr3_nt: TGTGCCAGCTCACCCCCTAGCGGGGGGAGCTACGAGCAGTACTTC; cdr3_aa: CASSPPSGGSYEQYF; d_call: TRBD2; v_call: TRBV18; cdr3_length: 15; clone_size: once; j_call: TRBJ2-7
cdr3_nt: TGTGCCAGCAGCCCACGGACTCACACAGATACGCAGTATTTT; cdr3_aa: CASSPRTHTDTQYF; d_call: NA; v_call: TRBV3-1/TRBV3-2; cdr3_length: 14; clone_size: NA; j_call: TRBJ2-3
cdr3_nt: TGTGCCAGCACGGGGGAGGTCGGTCAGCCCCAGCATTTT; cdr3_aa: CASTGEVGQPQHF; d_call: NA; v_call: TRBV2; cdr3_length: 13; clone_size: NA; j_call: TRBJ1-5
cdr3_nt: TGTGCCAGCAAGCTCAGCGGGCAAGAGACCCAGTACTTC; cdr3_aa: CASKLSGQETQYF; d_call: NA; v_call: TRBV25-1; cdr3_length: 13; clone_size: once; j_call: TRBJ2-5
cdr3_nt: TGTGCCAGCAGTGAAACAGGGTCACGGCAGCCCCAGCATTTT; cdr3_aa: CASSETGSRQPQHF; d_call: NA; v_call: TRBV2; cdr3_length: 14; clone_size: NA; j_call: TRBJ1-5
cdr3_nt: TGCGCCAGCAGCGGCATATCAGGGTTCATGAACACTGAAGCTTTCTTT; cdr3_aa: CASSGISGFMNTEAFF; d_call: NA; v_call: TRBV5-1; cdr3_length: 16; clone_size: NA; j_call: TRBJ1-1
cdr3_nt: TGTGCCAGCAGCCAGCGGGAGGACCAGTACTTC; cdr3_aa: CASSQREDQYF; d_call: TRBD2; v_call: TRBV14; cdr3_length: 11; clone_size: NA; j_call: TRBJ2-5
cdr3_nt: TGTGCCAGCAGTAACAGGGGGCTTGAGCAGTTCTTC; cdr3_aa: CASSNRGLEQFF; d_call: TRBD1; v_call: TRBV28; cdr3_length: 12; clone_size: NA; j_call: TRBJ2-1